A single sample is the source of the 15 T cell receptor beta chains below, sequenced in a study of T cell responses to AZD1222 COVID-19 vaccine. The repertoire was sequenced with immunoSEQ multiplex PCR; TCRdb's copy has only in-frame clones and lacks some. Of 100,000 to 120,000 clones listed, 88% are singletons. Sample: peripheral blood, taken on day 0 of AZD1222 vaccination. Receptor source: an adult in good health.

The chain is built from TRBV10-3 and TRBJ1-3; D is uncertain. The CDR3 loop spans 15 amino acids. With 3 bases removed from V and 4 bases from J, the gap between germline ends came to 13 bases. CDR1 is ENHRY and CDR2 is SYGVKD in the germline V gene. The CDR3 DNA reads TGTGCCATCAGTGATTGGCCGGAGGGAGGAAACACCATATATTTT. The encoded protein is CAISDWPEGGNTIYF.

The rearrangement links TRBV6-4 to TRBJ1-2; D is undetermined. The V end was cut by 0 bases, the J end by 1 base, with 12 bases between. The CDR3 runs 16 residues. Germline CDR1 MRHNA, CDR2 SNTAGT. CDR3 sequence (DNA): TGTGCCAGCAGTGACTCTTCAGACTCCTTTAACTATGGCTACACCTTC. This codes for CASSDSSDSFNYGYTF.

The chain joins TRBV11-2 to TRBJ1-6, with D unclear. CDR1 is SGHAT, CDR2 FQNNGV, per germline. V gave up 2 bases and J gave up 7 bases, with 12 bases separating them. This CDR3 is 15 amino acids long. The CDR3 sequence is CASSLRRDFNSPLHF. The DNA of the CDR3 is TGTGCCAGCAGCTTACGGAGAGATTTCAATTCACCCCTCCACTTT.

This clone has just a few counts. The chain joins TRBV18 to TRBJ1-1; D possibly corresponds to TRBD1 (6 bases). CDR1 and CDR2 (germline): KGHSH, LQKENI. This CDR3 is built from 16 residues. V was shortened by 1 base and J by 5 bases, with 17 bases between the two germline ends. Here the CDR3 reads CASSPRGAGAKTEAFF. As DNA, the CDR3 is TGTGCCAGCTCACCACGCGGCGCGGGGGCGAAGACTGAAGCTTTCTTT.

CDR3 nucleotides: TGTGCCAGCAGCCCCTATGACAGAGCCAGCTACGAGCAGTACTTC. It yields the protein CASSPYDRASYEQYF. The V gene is TRBV3-1 (or the pseudogene TRBV3-2), the J gene TRBJ2-7; TRBD1 is a possible D gene (5 bases). Germline assignment: CDR1 LGHDT and CDR2 YNNKEL (reference sequence). The CDR3 covers 15 residues. Trimming removed 4 bases at V and 3 bases at J, with 16 bases between.

This chain joins TRBV10-1 and TRBJ1-1; TRBD1 is a possible D gene (5 bases). CDR1 is WNHNN, CDR2 SYGVQD, per germline (reference sequence). Trimming left V 6 bases short and J 3 bases short, with 14 bases between. The CDR3 loop spans 14 amino acids. CDR3 coding DNA: TGCGCCAGCAGCGGGGCCGTGGGTGACACTGAAGCTTTCTTT. Translation gives CASSGAVGDTEAFF.

Here the CDR3 reads CASSSEGAKNIQYF. As DNA, the CDR3 is TGTGCCAGCAGCTCGGAGGGGGCCAAAAACATTCAGTACTTC. V usage is TRBV7-9 and J usage is TRBJ2-4; D perhaps matches TRBD2 (6 bases). Between the trimmed V and J ends, which lost 4 bases and 1 base, there was a span of 8 bases. The germline V gene has CDR1 SEHNR and CDR2 FQNEAQ (reference sequence). The CDR3 spans 14 residues.

This chain links TRBV6-6 with TRBJ2-3; no firm D call. Germline V gives CDR1 MNHNY, CDR2 SVGAGI (reference sequence). The CDR3 is 15 residues long. Trimming stripped 0 bases from V and 1 base from J, with 8 bases between. CDR3 DNA sequence: TGTGCCAGCAGTTACTCTGTCCCCGGCACAGATACGCAGTATTTT. Translating it yields CASSYSVPGTDTQYF.

This sequence joins TRBV29-1 and TRBJ2-5, with D perhaps matching TRBD2 (6 bases). The germline CDR1 and CDR2 sequences are SQVTM and ANQGSEA. V was trimmed by 5 bases and J by 4 bases, leaving 11 bases between them. The CDR3 loop spans 12 amino acids. CDR3 region: CSVRLDVETQYF. The DNA for the CDR3 is TGCAGCGTTAGACTAGACGTAGAGACCCAGTACTTC.

The rearrangement uses TRBV7-9 and TRBJ2-7, with D unclear. The V and J ends lost 0 bases and 6 bases respectively, with 9 bases between them. Germline-derived CDR1 and CDR2 are SEHNR and FQNEAQ (reference sequence). The CDR3 covers 13 residues. The CDR3 loop reads CASSLAGFGEQYF. The CDR3 DNA sequence: TGTGCCAGCAGCTTAGCAGGGTTTGGCGAGCAGTACTTC.

The V call is TRBV6-1, the J call TRBJ1-1; D perhaps matches TRBD1 (6 bases). This CDR3 has 16 residues. The V and J ends lost 3 bases and 3 bases respectively, with 17 bases between them. Germline values: CDR1 MNHNS, CDR2 SASEGT. The CDR3 bases are TGTGCCAGCAGTGACTACGCTACTAGGGGGGACACTGAAGCTTTCTTT. Its protein product is CASSDYATRGDTEAFF.

The chain is built from TRBV12-3 or TRBV12-4 and TRBJ2-7; D is ambiguous. The CDR3 extends over 13 amino acids. With 5 bases removed from V and 2 bases from J, the gap between germline ends came to 10 bases. The DNA for the CDR3 is TGTGCCAGCAGTCCCCACGATACCTACGAGCAGTACTTC. Translating gives CASSPHDTYEQYF.

This sequence joins TRBV7-9 and TRBJ1-5; TRBD1 is a possible D gene (5 bases). The CDR3 consists of 14 residues. V lost 5 bases and J 0 bases, leaving 8 bases between the germline ends. Germline CDR1 and CDR2: SEHNR and FQNEAQ (reference sequence). CDR3 DNA: TGTGCCAGCAGCCGGGGGGGTAGCAATCAGCCCCAGCATTTT. It translates to CASSRGGSNQPQHF.

The chain couples TRBV5-6 to TRBJ1-6; D is unresolved. Germline V lookup: CDR1 SGHDT, CDR2 YYEEEE. The CDR3 contains 15 residues. Trimming stripped 0 bases from V and 7 bases from J, with 11 bases between. The CDR3 DNA is TGTGCCAGCAGCTTGGCGGGAGGGAGGAATTCACCCCTCCACTTT. Its protein is CASSLAGGRNSPLHF. Using reference TRBV5-6 and TRBJ1-6 for the parts outside the CDR3, the full variable domain is DAGVTQSPTHLIKTRGQQVTLRCSPKSGHDTVSWYQQALGQGPQFIFQYYEEEERQRGNFPDRFSGHQFPNYSSELNVNALLLGDSALYLCASSLAGGRNSPLHFGNGTRLTVT.

The chain carries TRBV11-3 and TRBJ2-3; TRBD2 aligns across 12 bases. V shed 4 bases, J shed 6 bases, and the junction held 8 bases outside the gene matches. Germline CDR1 reads SGHNT; CDR2 reads YENEEA. The CDR3 spans 16 residues. The CDR3 nucleotides read TGTGCCAGCAGCTCGCGGACTAGCGGGGACCCGGATACGCAGTATTTT. As protein: CASSSRTSGDPDTQYF.